This T cell receptor (beta chain) was captured in a study of graft-versus-host responses after intestinal transplantation. Study details: Recipients were given multivisceral, liver-intestinal, or isolated intestinal transplants. Anti-thymocyte globulin served as induction for all recipients, who then took tacrolimus and steroids for approximately three years.

In regard to this clone: No antigen is known for it.

This table comes from immunoSEQ multiplex PCR, and its TCRdb copy is limited to in-frame clones, with some not included. The sample has 12,000 to 15,000 clones, 65% to 80% seen once. Germline V gives CDR1 WNHNN, CDR2 SYGVQD (reference sequence). There are 14 residues in the CDR3. Trimming pared 6 bases from V and 0 bases from J, leaving 9 bases between. Processing released intraepithelial and lamina propria lymphocytes from the graft tissue. Study-wide findings and caveats: Peak GvH clone levels in circulation were associated with early post-transplant HvG declines.

The material was ileum tissue, obtained about 26 days after intestinal transplant. J is TRBJ2-1 and V is TRBV10-1; perhaps TRBD1 as D (5 bases). The sequence came from a human patient who received an intestinal transplant, so some T cells may come from the graft donor. As DNA, the CDR3 is TGCGCCAGCAGCAGACAGCTCTCCTACAATGAGCAGTTCTTC. As protein: CASSRQLSYNEQFF.